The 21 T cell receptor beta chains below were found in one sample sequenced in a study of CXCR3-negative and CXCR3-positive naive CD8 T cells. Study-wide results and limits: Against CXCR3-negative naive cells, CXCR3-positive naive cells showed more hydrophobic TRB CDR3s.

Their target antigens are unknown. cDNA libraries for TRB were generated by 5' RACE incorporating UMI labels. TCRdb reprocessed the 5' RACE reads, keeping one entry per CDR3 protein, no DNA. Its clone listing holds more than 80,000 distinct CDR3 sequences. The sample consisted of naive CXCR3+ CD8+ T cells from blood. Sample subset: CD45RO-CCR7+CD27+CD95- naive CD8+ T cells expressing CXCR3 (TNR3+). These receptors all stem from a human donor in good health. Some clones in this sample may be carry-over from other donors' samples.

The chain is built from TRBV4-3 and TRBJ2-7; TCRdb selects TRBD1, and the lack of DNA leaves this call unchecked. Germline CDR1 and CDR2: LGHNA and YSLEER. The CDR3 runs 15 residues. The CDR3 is CASSHQTDGAYEQYF.

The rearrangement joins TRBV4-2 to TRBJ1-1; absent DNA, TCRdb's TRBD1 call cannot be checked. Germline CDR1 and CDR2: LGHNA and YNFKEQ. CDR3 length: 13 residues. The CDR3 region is CASSQGVEPEAFF.

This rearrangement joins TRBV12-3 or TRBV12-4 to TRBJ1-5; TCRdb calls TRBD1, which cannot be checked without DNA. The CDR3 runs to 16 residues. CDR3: CASSLSADRTVQPQHF.

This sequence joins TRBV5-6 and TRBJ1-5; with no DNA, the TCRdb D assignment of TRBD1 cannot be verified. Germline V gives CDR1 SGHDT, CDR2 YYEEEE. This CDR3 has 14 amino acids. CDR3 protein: CASSRTGLVQPQHF.

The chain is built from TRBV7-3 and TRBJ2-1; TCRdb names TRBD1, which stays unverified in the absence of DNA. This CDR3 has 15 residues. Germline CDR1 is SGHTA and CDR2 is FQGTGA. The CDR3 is CASGLGQGAFGEQFF.

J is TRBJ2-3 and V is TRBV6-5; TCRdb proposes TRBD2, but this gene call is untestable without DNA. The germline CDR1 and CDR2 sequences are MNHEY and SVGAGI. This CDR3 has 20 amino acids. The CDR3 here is CASSYSGLAGRDGRVDTQYF.

CDR3 sequence: CASSLAGFNEQFF. V and J are TRBV28 and TRBJ2-1; TCRdb designates TRBD2, a call that cannot be tested without DNA. Germline V gene data show CDR1 as MDHEN and CDR2 as SYDVKM. The CDR3 spans 13 residues.

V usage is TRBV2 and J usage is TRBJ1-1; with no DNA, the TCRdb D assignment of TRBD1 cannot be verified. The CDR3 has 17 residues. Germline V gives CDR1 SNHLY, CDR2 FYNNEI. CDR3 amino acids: CASNWVITGGLNTEAFF.

The CDR3 region is CASSHVTGVGRNEQFF. This rearrangement joins TRBV4-1 to TRBJ2-1; TCRdb gives TRBD1 as the D gene, but with no DNA this cannot be confirmed. Germline CDR1 MGHRA, CDR2 YSYEKL. This CDR3 region has 16 residues.

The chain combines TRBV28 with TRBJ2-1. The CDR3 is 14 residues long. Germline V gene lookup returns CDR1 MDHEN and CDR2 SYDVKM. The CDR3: CASSPGGSYNEQFF. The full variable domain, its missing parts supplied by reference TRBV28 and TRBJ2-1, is DVKVTQSSRYLVKRTGEKVFLECVQDMDHENMFWYRQDPGLGLRLIYFSYDVKMKEKGDIPEGYSVSREKKERFSLILESASTNQTSMYLCASSPGGSYNEQFFGPGTRLTVL.

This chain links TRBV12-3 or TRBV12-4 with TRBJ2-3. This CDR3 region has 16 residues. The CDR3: CASSLAPQAATDTQYF.

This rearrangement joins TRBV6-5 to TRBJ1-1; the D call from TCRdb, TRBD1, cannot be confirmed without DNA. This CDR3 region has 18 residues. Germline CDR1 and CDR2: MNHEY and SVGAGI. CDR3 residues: CASSYSSGTGADNTEAFF.

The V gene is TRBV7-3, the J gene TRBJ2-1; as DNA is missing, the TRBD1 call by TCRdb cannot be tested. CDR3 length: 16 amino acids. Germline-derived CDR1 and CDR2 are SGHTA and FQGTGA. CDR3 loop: CASSSDRDEEDNEQFF.

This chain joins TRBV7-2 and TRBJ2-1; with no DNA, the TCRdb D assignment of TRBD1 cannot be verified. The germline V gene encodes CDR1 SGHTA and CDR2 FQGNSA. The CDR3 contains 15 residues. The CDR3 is CASSLRSGDYNEQFF.

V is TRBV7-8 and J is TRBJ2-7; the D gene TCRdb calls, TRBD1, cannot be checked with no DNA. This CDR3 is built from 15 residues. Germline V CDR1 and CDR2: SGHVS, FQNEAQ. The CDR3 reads CASSLRDRYSYEQYF.

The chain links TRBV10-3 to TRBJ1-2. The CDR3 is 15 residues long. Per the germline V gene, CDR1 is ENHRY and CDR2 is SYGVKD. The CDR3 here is CAISESNLGLDGYTF.

CDR3 in amino acids: CATSRGRGNQPQHF. The chain uses TRBV15 and TRBJ1-5; the TCRdb call, TRBD1, lacks DNA for checking. In germline, CDR1 is LNHNV, CDR2 YYDKDF (reference sequence). This CDR3 comprises 14 residues.

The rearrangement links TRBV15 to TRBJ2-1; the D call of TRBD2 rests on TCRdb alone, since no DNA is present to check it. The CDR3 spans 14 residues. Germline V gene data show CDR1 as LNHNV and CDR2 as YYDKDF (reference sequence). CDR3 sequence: CATGVGLSSNEQFF. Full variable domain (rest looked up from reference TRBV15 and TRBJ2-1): DAMVIQNPRYQVTQFGKPVTLSCSQTLNHNVMYWYQQKSSQAPKLLFHYYDKDFNNEADTPDNFQSRRPNTSFCFLDIRSPGLGDTAMYLCATGVGLSSNEQFFGPGTRLTVL.

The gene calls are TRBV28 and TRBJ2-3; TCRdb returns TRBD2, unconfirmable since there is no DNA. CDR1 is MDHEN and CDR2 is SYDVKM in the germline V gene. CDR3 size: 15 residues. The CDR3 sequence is CASSFTSGGTDTQYF.

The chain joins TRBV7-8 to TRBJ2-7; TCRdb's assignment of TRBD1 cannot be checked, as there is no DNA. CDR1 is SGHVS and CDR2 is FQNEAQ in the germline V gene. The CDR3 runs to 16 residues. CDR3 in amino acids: CASSLGDRGSTYEQYF.

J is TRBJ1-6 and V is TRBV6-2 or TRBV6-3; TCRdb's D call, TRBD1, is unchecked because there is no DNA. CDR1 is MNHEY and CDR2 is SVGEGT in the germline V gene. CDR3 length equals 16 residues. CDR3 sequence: CASSSDREEDNSPLHF.